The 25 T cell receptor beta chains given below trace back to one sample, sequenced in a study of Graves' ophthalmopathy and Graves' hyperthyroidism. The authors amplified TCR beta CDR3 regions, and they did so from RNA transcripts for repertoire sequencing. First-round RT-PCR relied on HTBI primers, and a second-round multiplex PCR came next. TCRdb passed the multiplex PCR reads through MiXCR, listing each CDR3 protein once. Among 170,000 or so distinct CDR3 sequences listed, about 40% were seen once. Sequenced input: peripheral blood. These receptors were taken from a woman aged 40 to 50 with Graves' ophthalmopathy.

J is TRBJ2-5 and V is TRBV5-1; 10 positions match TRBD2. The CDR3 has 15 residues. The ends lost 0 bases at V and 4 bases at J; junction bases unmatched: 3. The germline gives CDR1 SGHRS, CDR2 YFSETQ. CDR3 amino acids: CASSLVAGGGETQYF. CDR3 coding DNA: TGCGCCAGCAGCTTGGTAGCGGGAGGAGGAGAGACCCAGTACTTC.

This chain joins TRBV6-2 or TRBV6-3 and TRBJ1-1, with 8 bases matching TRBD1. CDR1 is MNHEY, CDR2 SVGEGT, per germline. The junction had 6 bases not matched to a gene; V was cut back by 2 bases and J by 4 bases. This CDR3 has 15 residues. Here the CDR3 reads CASSYGTGRSTEAFF. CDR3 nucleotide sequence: TGTGCCAGCAGTTACGGGACAGGTAGGAGCACTGAAGCTTTCTTT.

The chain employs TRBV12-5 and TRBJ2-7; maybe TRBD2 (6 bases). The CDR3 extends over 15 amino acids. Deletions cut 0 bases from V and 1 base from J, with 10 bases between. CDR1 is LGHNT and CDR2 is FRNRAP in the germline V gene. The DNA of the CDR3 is TGTGCTAGTGGTTTGGTATTGACTAGTTCCTACGAGCAGTACTTC. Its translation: CASGLVLTSSYEQYF.

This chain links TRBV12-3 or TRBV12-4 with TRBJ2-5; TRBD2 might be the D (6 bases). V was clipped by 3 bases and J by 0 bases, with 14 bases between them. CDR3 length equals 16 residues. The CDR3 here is CASSFWVGGDQETQYF. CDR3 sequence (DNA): TGTGCCAGCAGTTTTTGGGTCGGAGGGGACCAAGAGACCCAGTACTTC.

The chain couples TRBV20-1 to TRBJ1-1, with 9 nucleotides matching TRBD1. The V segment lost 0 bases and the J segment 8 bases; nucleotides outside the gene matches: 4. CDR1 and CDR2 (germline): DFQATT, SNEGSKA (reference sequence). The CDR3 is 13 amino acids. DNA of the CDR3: TGCAGTGCTAGAGATTTTGGACAGGGGGAAGCTTTCTTT. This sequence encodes CSARDFGQGEAFF.

The CDR3, as DNA: TGTGCCAGCACCCCTGGGGGGCTTCCCCTCCACTTT. Residues: CASTPGGLPLHF. The gene calls are TRBV12-3 or TRBV12-4 and TRBJ1-6, with D maybe TRBD1 (6 bases). V was clipped by 7 bases and J by 13 bases, with 14 bases between them. The CDR3 loop spans 12 amino acids.

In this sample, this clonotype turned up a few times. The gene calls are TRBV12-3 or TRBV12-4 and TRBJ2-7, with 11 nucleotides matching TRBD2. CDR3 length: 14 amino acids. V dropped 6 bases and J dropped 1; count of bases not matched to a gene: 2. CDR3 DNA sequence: TGTGCCAGCAGGGGACTAGCGGAGTCCTACGAGCAGTACTTC. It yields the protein CASRGLAESYEQYF.

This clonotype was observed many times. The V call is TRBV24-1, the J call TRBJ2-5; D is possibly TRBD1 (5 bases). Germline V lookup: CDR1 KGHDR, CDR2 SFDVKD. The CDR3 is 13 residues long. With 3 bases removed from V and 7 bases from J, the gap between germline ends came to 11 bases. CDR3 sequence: CATSDPGPGTQYF. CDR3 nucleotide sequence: TGTGCCACCAGTGATCCAGGGCCGGGGACCCAGTACTTC.

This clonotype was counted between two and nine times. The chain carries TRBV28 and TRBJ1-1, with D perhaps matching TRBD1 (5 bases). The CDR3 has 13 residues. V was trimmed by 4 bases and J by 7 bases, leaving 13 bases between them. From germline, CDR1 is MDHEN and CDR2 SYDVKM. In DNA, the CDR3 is TGTGCCAGCAGTTCCCTGGGGGGGAATGAAGCTTTCTTT. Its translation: CASSSLGGNEAFF.

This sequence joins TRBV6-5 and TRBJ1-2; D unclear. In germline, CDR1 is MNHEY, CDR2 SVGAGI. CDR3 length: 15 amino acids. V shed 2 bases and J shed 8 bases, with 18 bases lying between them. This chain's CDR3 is CASSYMLTTTSGYTF. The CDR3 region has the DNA TGTGCCAGCAGTTACATGCTGACCACCACGTCGGGCTACACCTTC.

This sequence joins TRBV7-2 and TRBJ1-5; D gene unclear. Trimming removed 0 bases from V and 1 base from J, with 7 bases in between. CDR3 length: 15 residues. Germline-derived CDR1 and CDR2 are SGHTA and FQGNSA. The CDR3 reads CASSLAGSSNQPQHF. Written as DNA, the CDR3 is TGTGCCAGCAGCTTAGCGGGAAGCAGCAATCAGCCCCAGCATTTT.

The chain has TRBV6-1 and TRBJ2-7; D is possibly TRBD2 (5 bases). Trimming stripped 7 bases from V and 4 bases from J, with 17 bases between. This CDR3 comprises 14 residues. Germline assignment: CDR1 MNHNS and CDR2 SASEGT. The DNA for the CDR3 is TGTGCCAGCAATGAGGCAGGACTCTCATACGAGCAGTACTTC. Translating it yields CASNEAGLSYEQYF.

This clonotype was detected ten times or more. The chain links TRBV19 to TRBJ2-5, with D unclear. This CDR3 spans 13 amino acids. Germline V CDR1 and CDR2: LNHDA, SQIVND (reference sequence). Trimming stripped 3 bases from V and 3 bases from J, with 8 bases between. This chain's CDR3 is CASSIRQKETQYF. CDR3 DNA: TGTGCCAGTAGTATTAGGCAGAAAGAGACCCAGTACTTC.

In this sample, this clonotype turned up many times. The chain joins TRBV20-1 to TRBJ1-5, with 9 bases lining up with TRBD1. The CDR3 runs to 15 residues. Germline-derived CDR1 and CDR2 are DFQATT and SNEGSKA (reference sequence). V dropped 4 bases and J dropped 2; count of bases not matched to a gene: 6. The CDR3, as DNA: TGCAGTGCTACGGACAGGGGAAGTGGCAATCAGCCCCAGCATTTT. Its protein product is CSATDRGSGNQPQHF.

The CDR3 DNA reads TGCAGTGCCCGCCCGGACGTCAATGAGCAGTTCTTC. Its translation is CSARPDVNEQFF. This chain uses TRBV20-1 with TRBJ2-1; D gene unclear. The CDR3 is 12 amino acids. Trimming took 6 bases from V and 6 from J, leaving 12 bases between them. Germline values: CDR1 DFQATT, CDR2 SNEGSKA (reference sequence).

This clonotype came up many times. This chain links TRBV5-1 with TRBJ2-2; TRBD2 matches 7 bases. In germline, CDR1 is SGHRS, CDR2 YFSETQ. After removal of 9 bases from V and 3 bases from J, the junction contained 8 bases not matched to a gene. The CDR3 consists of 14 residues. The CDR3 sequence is CATRRGGDTGELFF. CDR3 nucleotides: TGCGCCACCCGTCGCGGGGGAGACACCGGGGAGCTGTTTTTT.

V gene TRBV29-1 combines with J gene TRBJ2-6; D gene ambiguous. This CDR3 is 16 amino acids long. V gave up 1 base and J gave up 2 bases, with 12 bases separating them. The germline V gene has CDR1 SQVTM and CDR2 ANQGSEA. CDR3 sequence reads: CSVEVGTQPGANVLTF. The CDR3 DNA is TGCAGCGTTGAAGTAGGCACCCAGCCTGGGGCCAACGTCCTGACTTTC.

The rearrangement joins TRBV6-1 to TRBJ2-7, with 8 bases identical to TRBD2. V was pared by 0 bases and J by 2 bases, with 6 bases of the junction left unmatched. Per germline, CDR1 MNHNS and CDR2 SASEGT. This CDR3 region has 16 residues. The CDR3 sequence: CASSEARTGGTYEQYF. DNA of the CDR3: TGTGCCAGCAGTGAAGCGCGGACGGGAGGGACCTACGAGCAGTACTTC.

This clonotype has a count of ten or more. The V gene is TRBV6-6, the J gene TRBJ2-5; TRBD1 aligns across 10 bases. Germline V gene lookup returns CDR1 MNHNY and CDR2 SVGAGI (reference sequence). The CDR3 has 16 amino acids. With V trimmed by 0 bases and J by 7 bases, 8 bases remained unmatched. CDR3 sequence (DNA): TGTGCCAGCAGTTACTCGAGAGACAGGGGGCAGGGGACCCAGTACTTC. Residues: CASSYSRDRGQGTQYF.

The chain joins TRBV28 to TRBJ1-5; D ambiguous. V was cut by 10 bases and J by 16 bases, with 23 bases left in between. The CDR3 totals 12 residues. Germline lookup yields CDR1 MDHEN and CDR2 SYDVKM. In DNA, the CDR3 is TGTGCCATCGGTCCCGGGGAACTCGAATTCCATTTT. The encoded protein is CAIGPGELEFHF.

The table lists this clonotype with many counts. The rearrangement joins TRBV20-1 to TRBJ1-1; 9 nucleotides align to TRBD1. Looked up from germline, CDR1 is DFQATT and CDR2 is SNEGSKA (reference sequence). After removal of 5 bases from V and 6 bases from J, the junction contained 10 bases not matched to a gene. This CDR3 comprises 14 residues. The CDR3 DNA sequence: TGCAGTGCTCTTTTGGGACAGGGTTTGTCTGAAGCTTTCTTT. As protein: CSALLGQGLSEAFF.

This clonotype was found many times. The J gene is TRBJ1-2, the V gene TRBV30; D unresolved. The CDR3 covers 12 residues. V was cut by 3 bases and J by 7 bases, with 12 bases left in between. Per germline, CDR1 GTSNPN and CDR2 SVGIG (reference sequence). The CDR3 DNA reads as TGTGCCTGGAGCCCGGACCACGGTGGCTACACCTTC. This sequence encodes CAWSPDHGGYTF.

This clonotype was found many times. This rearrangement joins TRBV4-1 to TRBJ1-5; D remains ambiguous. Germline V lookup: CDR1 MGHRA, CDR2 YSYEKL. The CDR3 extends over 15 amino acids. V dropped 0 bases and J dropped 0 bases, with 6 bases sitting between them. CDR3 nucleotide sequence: TGCGCCAGCAGCCAAGATGTCGGTAGCAATCAGCCCCAGCATTTT. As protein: CASSQDVGSNQPQHF.

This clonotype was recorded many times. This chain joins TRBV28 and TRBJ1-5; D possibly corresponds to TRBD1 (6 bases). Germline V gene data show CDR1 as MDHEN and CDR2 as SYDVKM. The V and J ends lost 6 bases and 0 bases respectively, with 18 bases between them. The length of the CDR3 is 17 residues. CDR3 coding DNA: TGTGCCAGCAGCCCCTTAGGACAGTCCTATAGCAATCAGCCCCAGCATTTT. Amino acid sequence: CASSPLGQSYSNQPQHF.

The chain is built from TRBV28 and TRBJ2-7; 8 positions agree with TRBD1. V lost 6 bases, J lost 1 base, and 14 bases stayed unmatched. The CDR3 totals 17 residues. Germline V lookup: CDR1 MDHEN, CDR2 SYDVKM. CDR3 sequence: CASSFPHRDRRSYEQYF. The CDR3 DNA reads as TGTGCCAGCAGCTTTCCTCATCGGGACAGGAGGTCCTACGAGCAGTACTTC.